This T cell receptor (beta chain) was retrieved from a study of T-cell reconstitution after alpha-beta-depleted transplantation in children. CDR3 length: 15 amino acids. Germline assignment: CDR1 MNHEY and CDR2 SMNVEV (reference sequence). Trimming removed 8 bases at V and 8 bases at J, with 21 bases between. Details on this clonotype: Its antigen is undetermined.

Broader study findings: One year after transplant, T-cell counts and diversity came mostly from newly produced T cells. About two months after transplant, alpha-beta T cells reportedly came from several hundred expanded graft clones. For some patients, TCRbeta diversity was high at day 60 because of recipient T cells and thymic progenitors that survived.

For TCRbeta, the library was prepared with unique molecular identifiers. One entry per CDR3 protein, called by TCRdb with MiXCR from the PCR reads. The data contain about 110,000 distinct CDR3 sequences, approximately 6.4% of them singletons. This chain connects TRBV27 to TRBJ1-4; unclear D gene. The sequence came from a male patient under 10 years old who had a stem cell transplant for acute lymphoblastic leukemia, so the T cells may come from the graft donor. This specimen was PBMCs, mostly from graft donor cells, taken 360 days after TCRalphabeta/CD19-depleted stem cell transplant. The CDR3 DNA reads TGTGCCAGCGGCCTCACCGGGTCTCGTCGGGAAAAACTGTTTTTT. It translates to CASGLTGSRREKLFF.